The 20 T cell receptor beta chains below all came from one sample that was sequenced in a study of cytomegalovirus exposure and HLA in healthy donors. Profiled with immunoSEQ multiplex PCR; TCRdb holds only in-frame clones, not every one. The sample records some 140,000 clones, roughly 90% being singletons. The sample comprised PBMCs. Receptors were obtained from a young man in good health and CMV-seropositive.

V is TRBV27 and J is TRBJ2-3; 8 nucleotides line up with TRBD1. V lost 6 bases and J lost 6; bases outside the gene matches: 11. CDR1 and CDR2 (germline): MNHEY, SMNVEV (reference sequence). The CDR3 has 15 amino acids. As DNA, the CDR3 is TGTGCCAGCAGCTACCTACTCCAGGGGGCTGATACGCAGTATTTT. Its translation: CASSYLLQGADTQYF.

This rearrangement joins TRBV6-1 to TRBJ2-1; 9 nucleotides align to TRBD2. This CDR3 has 16 residues. Germline loops: CDR1 MNHNS, CDR2 SASEGT. With V trimmed by 3 bases and J by 8 bases, 11 bases remained unmatched. DNA of the CDR3: TGTGCCAGCAGTGATGGAAGGGCGGGAGGGCCCCATGAGCAGTTCTTC. As protein: CASSDGRAGGPHEQFF.

The chain employs TRBV6-5 and TRBJ2-7, with 7 bases fitting TRBD2. The germline V gene encodes CDR1 MNHEY and CDR2 SVGAGI. The CDR3 spans 14 residues. V shed 8 bases and J 0 bases; nucleotides not matched to a gene: 7. CDR3 sequence reads: CASGSLAFSYEQYF. DNA for the CDR3: TGTGCCAGCGGATCACTAGCGTTCTCCTACGAGCAGTACTTC.

This chain links TRBV11-2 with TRBJ2-3; 7 bases line up with TRBD2. V dropped 3 bases and J dropped 1; count of bases not matched to a gene: 13. There are 18 residues in the CDR3. Germline assignment: CDR1 SGHAT and CDR2 FQNNGV. The CDR3 coding sequence is TGTGCCAGCAGCTTGGAGTTTGGGCGGGAGTACGGCACAGATACGCAGTATTTT. Its translation is CASSLEFGREYGTDTQYF.

The V gene is TRBV7-8, the J gene TRBJ2-5; 8 bases agree with TRBD1. The CDR3 has 15 residues. Germline values: CDR1 SGHVS, CDR2 FQNEAQ. The junction had 7 bases not matched to a gene; V was cut back by 1 base and J by 6 bases. For the CDR3, the DNA is TGTGCCAGCAGCTTAGACCCCGGACAGGGAAAGACCCAGTACTTC. Protein product: CASSLDPGQGKTQYF.

This clone was picked up a small number of times. The J gene is TRBJ2-1, the V gene TRBV9, with D hard to call. The CDR3 extends over 11 amino acids. The germline V gene encodes CDR1 SGDLS and CDR2 YYNGEE. Trimming stripped 3 bases from V and 9 bases from J, with 7 bases between. CDR3 sequence reads: CASSGKREQFF. In DNA, the CDR3 is TGTGCCAGCAGCGGTAAGCGTGAGCAGTTCTTC.

The V and J genes are TRBV19 and TRBJ2-3; 11 positions match TRBD2. In germline, CDR1 is LNHDA, CDR2 SQIVND (reference sequence). The CDR3 sequence is 15 residues long. Trimming took 6 bases from V and 2 from J; bases not matched to a gene: 4. The CDR3 loop reads CASRLAGASTDTQYF. CDR3 bases: TGTGCCAGTAGACTAGCGGGGGCCTCCACAGATACGCAGTATTTT.

The rearrangement links TRBV9 to TRBJ2-1, with a possible D match to TRBD1 (5 bases). Germline V gene sequence: CDR1 SGDLS, CDR2 YYNGEE. CDR3 length: 13 residues. Trimming took off 3 bases at V and 8 bases at J, with 12 bases between the two ends. The chain's CDR3 is CASSADQGDEQFF. CDR3 in DNA: TGTGCCAGCAGCGCAGACCAGGGCGATGAGCAGTTCTTC. Full variable domain (rest looked up from reference TRBV9 and TRBJ2-1): DSGVTQTPKHLITATGQRVTLRCSPRSGDLSVYWYQQSLDQGLQFLIQYYNGEERAKGNILERFSAQQFPDLHSELNLSSLELGDSALYFCASSADQGDEQFFGPGTRLTVL.

The chain carries TRBV5-1 and TRBJ2-5, with 7 bases matching TRBD2. The germline V gene encodes CDR1 SGHRS and CDR2 YFSETQ. This CDR3 region has 15 residues. V gave up 0 bases and J gave up 2 bases; unmatched junction bases: 4. CDR3 DNA: TGCGCCAGCAGCTTGGGCGGCGGGGGTCAAGAGACCCAGTACTTC. As protein: CASSLGGGGQETQYF.

The genes are TRBV13 and TRBJ1-1; D call uncertain. The CDR3 totals 13 residues. V was clipped by 3 bases and J by 1 base, with 6 bases between them. The germline V gene encodes CDR1 PRHDT and CDR2 FYEKMQ (reference sequence). The CDR3 DNA follows: TGTGCCAGCAGCTTCGGAGAGAACACTGAAGCTTTCTTT. Amino acids: CASSFGENTEAFF.

This sequence joins TRBV5-6 and TRBJ2-3; TRBD2 agrees at 7 bases. This CDR3 contains 14 residues. V shed 2 bases, J shed 4 bases, and the junction held 4 bases outside the gene matches. CDR1 is SGHDT, CDR2 YYEEEE, per germline. The CDR3 DNA follows: TGTGCCAGCAGCTTCACGGGGGGATCAGATACGCAGTATTTT. The encoded protein is CASSFTGGSDTQYF. The entire variable domain, with the rest obtained from reference TRBV5-6 and TRBJ2-3, is as follows: DAGVTQSPTHLIKTRGQQVTLRCSPKSGHDTVSWYQQALGQGPQFIFQYYEEEERQRGNFPDRFSGHQFPNYSSELNVNALLLGDSALYLCASSFTGGSDTQYFGPGTRLTVL.

The chain recombines TRBV7-2 with TRBJ2-2, with 10 bases that match TRBD1. The CDR3 is 15 residues long. Germline values: CDR1 SGHTA, CDR2 FQGNSA. J gave up 6 bases and V 4 bases, and 5 bases lay outside the gene matches. The CDR3 protein is CASSSRTGGAGELFF. DNA of the CDR3: TGTGCCAGCAGCTCCCGGACAGGGGGGGCCGGGGAGCTGTTTTTT.

This chain joins TRBV7-3 and TRBJ2-5, with D maybe TRBD2 (6 bases). Germline V gives CDR1 SGHTA, CDR2 FQGTGA. The CDR3 contains 14 residues. Trimming shortened V by 2 bases and J by 3 bases, and 10 bases separated the two germline ends. CDR3 protein: CASSLYPGEETQYF. CDR3 nucleotide sequence: TGTGCCAGCAGCTTATATCCGGGAGAAGAGACCCAGTACTTC.

J is TRBJ2-1 and V is TRBV7-9, with 8 bases identical to TRBD2. V was clipped by 4 bases and J by 7 bases; unmatched bases: 9. Germline V gene data show CDR1 as SEHNR and CDR2 as FQNEAQ (reference sequence). CDR3 length: 15 residues. The CDR3 DNA reads TGTGCCAGCAGCTCTCTTCCGGGAGGGATAAATGAGCAGTTCTTC. Protein: CASSSLPGGINEQFF.

V is TRBV4-2 and J is TRBJ1-2; 7 bases line up with TRBD1. Per germline, CDR1 LGHNA and CDR2 YNFKEQ. Trimming at V came to 2 bases and at J to 8 bases, leaving 8 bases not matched to a gene. This CDR3 comprises 14 residues. The CDR3 DNA sequence: TGTGCCAGCAGCCAAAGAGGCAGGGGGTTCGGCTACACCTTC. This encodes CASSQRGRGFGYTF.

CDR3 nucleotides: TGTGCCAGCAGTTACTCGAGGAACTATGGCTACACCTTC. Its translation: CASSYSRNYGYTF. The V gene is TRBV6-5, the J gene TRBJ1-2; unclear D gene. CDR3 length equals 13 residues. Germline CDR1 and CDR2: MNHEY and SVGAGI. V lost 0 bases, J lost 2 bases, and 4 bases lay in between.

This chain uses TRBV15 with TRBJ1-2, with no clear D. Trimming cost V 1 base and J 4 bases, with 13 bases left between them. The germline V gene encodes CDR1 LNHNV and CDR2 YYDKDF (reference sequence). The CDR3 has 15 residues. The CDR3 loop is CATSRGGITGYGYTF. DNA for the CDR3: TGTGCCACCAGCAGAGGTGGCATCACGGGCTATGGCTACACCTTC.

This clone appeared a few times. V gene TRBV7-2 combines with J gene TRBJ1-2; possible D gene TRBD1, 6 bases. This CDR3 comprises 15 residues. The germline gives CDR1 SGHTA, CDR2 FQGNSA. With 5 bases removed from V and 0 bases from J, the gap between germline ends came to 13 bases. The CDR3 DNA is TGTGCCAGCAGCCGCCGAGACAGGTCTAACTATGGCTACACCTTC. Translation gives CASSRRDRSNYGYTF.

The CDR3 is CASSLGTSDSYEQYF. The CDR3 DNA follows: TGTGCCAGCAGCTTGGGAACTAGCGACTCCTACGAGCAGTACTTC. V gene TRBV13 combines with J gene TRBJ2-7; the match to TRBD2 covers 7 bases. CDR1 PRHDT and CDR2 FYEKMQ come from the germline V gene (reference sequence). J lost 0 bases, V lost 3 bases, and 5 bases had no gene match. The CDR3 has 15 residues. The variable domain in full, completed from reference TRBV13 and TRBJ2-7, reads AAGVIQSPRHLIKEKRETATLKCYPIPRHDTVYWYQQGPGQDPQFLISFYEKMQSDKGSIPDRFSAQQFSDYHSELNMSSLELGDSALYFCASSLGTSDSYEQYFGPGTRLTVT.

The V call is TRBV7-9, the J call TRBJ1-5, with 11 positions matching TRBD1. CDR3 length: 16 residues. V lost 2 bases and J lost 7; bases outside the gene matches: 7. The germline V gene has CDR1 SEHNR and CDR2 FQNEAQ (reference sequence). CDR3: CASSLLGQGAGQPQHF. The CDR3 DNA sequence: TGTGCCAGCAGCTTACTTGGACAGGGGGCAGGGCAGCCCCAGCATTTT.